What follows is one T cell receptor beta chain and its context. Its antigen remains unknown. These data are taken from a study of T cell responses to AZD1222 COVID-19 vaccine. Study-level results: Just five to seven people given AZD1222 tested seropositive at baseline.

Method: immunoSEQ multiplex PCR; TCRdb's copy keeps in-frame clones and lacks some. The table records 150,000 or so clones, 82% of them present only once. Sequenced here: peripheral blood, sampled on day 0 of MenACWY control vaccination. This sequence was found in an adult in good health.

CDR3 in DNA: TGTGCCAGCAGCTTAGCAATAGGGGATCATAATGGCTACACCTTC. This gives the protein CASSLAIGDHNGYTF. The rearrangement uses TRBV7-9 and TRBJ1-2, with D perhaps matching TRBD1 (5 bases). The CDR3 has 15 amino acids. Germline CDR1 reads SEHNR; CDR2 reads FQNEAQ (reference sequence). Trimming cost V 0 bases and J 6 bases, with 14 bases left between them.